This entry is about one TCR beta chain. Its recognized antigen is unknown. No base-level quality is on record; no much larger clone is a single base apart. Each donor gave one peripheral blood draw, roughly 0.11 L on average, collected into heparinised tubes. A BD FACSAria II and a panel including CD45RO, CCR7, CD25, CD127, CD95 and CD27 were used to sort naive, central memory, regulatory and stem cell-like memory CD4+ T cells. All sorted populations exceeded 95% purity. Right away, PBMCs were isolated by Lymphoprep density gradient centrifugation and were stained directly, with no culture step. So that batch effects would be minimized, each experiment stained and sorted samples in pairs, pairing one healthy donor with one patient. For this chain, trimming is 2 bases at the V end and 0 bases at the J end, and the number of junction bases without a gene match is 7. The CDR3 has 17 amino acids, counting the end cysteine and phenylalanine. Only the CDR3 DNA stays, 51 bases, in frame from base 1. CDR1 and CDR2 were assigned from the germline V gene as LGHNA and YSLEER.

The data stem from a study of beta chain features in type 1 diabetes (dated by TCRdb to the late 2010s). About the study as a whole: Mean age, gender distribution, total cell number and subset yield did not differ between patients and healthy donors. Naive and central memory subsets were obtained from all 30 or so donors, but regulatory and stem cell-like memory subsets were isolated from only 8 patients and roughly eight healthy donors. A total of approximately 110,000,000 sorted cells were examined across all samples, and a strong correlation was observed between cell number per subset and RNA yield. In the study, recently diagnosed type 1 diabetes patients and matched healthy donors were compared on the TCRB repertoires of their sorted circulating CD4+ T cell subsets.

The entire amount of isolated RNA was reverse transcribed using the High Capacity cDNA Reverse Transcription Kit, so the sequenced TCRB transcripts were expressed ones. Naive, central memory and regulatory T cell samples underwent deep immunoSEQ sequencing, averaging roughly 3.3 million total reads per sample. Sorted cells were lysed in RLT buffer and RNA was extracted with DNase-treated RNeasy Micro or Mini kits, depending on cell number. Each cell subset was processed on its own to prevent cross-contamination, while patient and healthy donor samples were processed together. The immunoSEQ multiplex PCR was used to amplify TCRB sequences from cDNA, yielding 87-bp fragments that span the CDR3 region. Sequencing of the amplicons was done on the Illumina HiSeq platform. Processing in the source paper ran as follows. Synthetic template baselines were used to correct PCR bias computationally, reads within Hamming distance 2 were collapsed together, and singletons that could not be merged were discarded. Reads were aligned against IMGT to assign V, D and J genes, CDR3 length and insertions or deletions at six rearrangement sites. Within each subset, clonotype counts were normalized to sorted cell number, after which true diversity and Gini coefficients were computed with the tcR R package. The overlap coefficient, calculated on TCRB nucleotide sequences, was used to quantify repertoire sharing. Out-of-frame TCRB sequences from naive cells were analyzed to stand in for the pre-selection repertoire. This immuneACCESS table, as held by TCRdb, lists in-frame sequences with V and J called but not all clones. Of the missing ones, under half trace to an unresolved V gene in checked studies; the others have no known cause. That table gives V, J and clone size, and the DNA gave D and trimming. This sample lists about 400,000 clones; 10% to 15% were detected once. The biggest ten clones account for approximately 0.01% of the sample.

Study-level results and caveats: Naive, central memory and regulatory TCRB repertoires appeared more similar among patients than among healthy donors. PCR may preferentially amplify shorter templates, but because patient and control samples were amplified and corrected together, any resulting skew would affect both groups equally. HLA sub-analyses involved small numbers of individuals, so any influence of HLA type on TCRB rearrangement remained unresolved. A moderate but significant shortening of TCRB CDR3 length was observed in type 1 diabetes patients in all four CD4+ subsets. Because cDNA rather than genomic DNA was sequenced, highly expressing activated cells could have been over-represented, although no difference in activation and CD3 levels was found between groups. Patients with type 1 diabetes made fewer insertions and deleted more nucleotides at VDJ recombination sites, implying thymic rearrangement abnormalities.

The source of this sequence is a young woman with type 1 diabetes. The specimen was naive CD4+ T cells from blood. The meaning of the sample's cell subset or site label: true naive CD4+ T cells. The sequence joins TRBV4-3 to TRBJ1-3; TRBD1 fits 7 bases in the junction. CDR3 region: CASSQWTGTNSGNTIYF. The nucleotide sequence is TGCGCCAGCAGCCAATGGACAGGTACCAACTCTGGAAACACCATATATTTT.